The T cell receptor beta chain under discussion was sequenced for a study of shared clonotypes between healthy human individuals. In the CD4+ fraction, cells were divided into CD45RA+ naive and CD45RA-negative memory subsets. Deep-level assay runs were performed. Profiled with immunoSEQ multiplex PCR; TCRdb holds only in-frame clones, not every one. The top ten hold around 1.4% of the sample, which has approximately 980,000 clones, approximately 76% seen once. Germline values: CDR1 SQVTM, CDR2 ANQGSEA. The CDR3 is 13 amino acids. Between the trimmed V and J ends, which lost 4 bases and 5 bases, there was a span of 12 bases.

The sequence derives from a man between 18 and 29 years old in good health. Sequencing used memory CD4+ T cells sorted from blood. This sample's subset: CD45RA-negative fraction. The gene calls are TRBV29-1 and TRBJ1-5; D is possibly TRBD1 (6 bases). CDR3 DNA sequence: TGCAGCGTTGCACAGGGAATGGATCAGCCCCAGCATTTT. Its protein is CSVAQGMDQPQHF.